The 11 T cell receptor beta chains below were found in one sample sequenced in a study of breast tumors, draining lymph nodes, adjacent tissues. The lymph nodes were axillary draining lymph nodes from breast cancer patients. TCRdb reprocessed the multiplex PCR reads via MiXCR and lists one record per CDR3 protein. There are fewer than 150,000 distinct CDR3 sequences in the sample; around 20% occur only once, and about 2% lies in the top ten. The sample was axillary lymph node tissue. The receptors shown here come from a female donor with breast cancer. Some clones in this sample may be carry-over from other donors' samples.

This clonotype was counted at least ten times. The J gene is TRBJ1-3, the V gene TRBV5-6; 10 bases fit TRBD1. This CDR3 has 12 residues. V dropped 4 bases and J dropped 11; count of bases not matched to a gene: 3. Germline loops: CDR1 SGHDT, CDR2 YYEEEE. CDR3 loop: CASSLGQGAIYF. The CDR3 bases are TGTGCCAGCAGCCTCGGACAGGGGGCCATATATTTT.

This clonotype was seen at least ten times. This chain connects TRBV20-1 to TRBJ1-4; D gene uncertain. V was shortened by 3 bases and J by 3 bases, with 5 bases between the two germline ends. The CDR3 runs 12 residues. Germline V gene data show CDR1 as DFQATT and CDR2 as SNEGSKA (reference sequence). The DNA for the CDR3 is TGCAGTGCTAGTCACCCTAATGAAAAACTGTTTTTT. Protein: CSASHPNEKLFF.

Note on this clonotype: A much larger clone is a single base away; this may be a read error. The CDR3 bases are TGTGCCAGCAGGCGGACTAGCGGGAGAGCCTCCAATAAGCAGTTCTTC. Residues: CASRRTSGRASNKQFF. J is TRBJ2-1 and V is TRBV6-5, with 13 bases matching TRBD2. CDR1 and CDR2 from the germline V gene are MNHEY and SVGAGI. The CDR3 spans 16 residues.

This clonotype occurred many times. The rearrangement uses TRBV4-1 and TRBJ2-7; D not resolved. This CDR3 has 14 residues. V gave up 1 base and J gave up 2 bases, with 9 bases separating them. Germline V CDR1 and CDR2: MGHRA, YSYEKL. Here the CDR3 reads CASSQVGNPYEQYF. DNA for the CDR3: TGCGCCAGCAGCCAAGTGGGAAATCCCTACGAGCAGTACTTC.

J is TRBJ1-2 and V is TRBV28; possible D gene TRBD1, 5 bases. From germline, CDR1 is MDHEN and CDR2 SYDVKM. The length of the CDR3 is 16 residues. V dropped 4 bases and J dropped 0 bases, with 15 bases sitting between them. CDR3 coding DNA: TGTGCCAGCAGTTCGATCTGGGACCGAACTAACTATGGCTACACCTTC. It yields the protein CASSSIWDRTNYGYTF.

A note on this clonotype: A read error may be the cause here, since a much bigger clone is one base away. The CDR3 loop reads CAATAGQAYGYTF. The DNA for the CDR3 is TGTGCCGCCACCGCTGGACAGGCCTATGGCTACACCTTC. The chain combines TRBV24-1 with TRBJ1-2; 7 nucleotides line up with TRBD1. CDR1 and CDR2 from the germline V gene are KGHDR and SFDVKD. J was trimmed by 4 bases and V by 12 bases; bases with no gene match: 10. The CDR3 covers 13 residues.

This clonotype has ten or more counts. V usage is TRBV5-1 and J usage is TRBJ2-5; TRBD1 aligns across 12 bases. Germline V gene sequence: CDR1 SGHRS, CDR2 YFSETQ. The CDR3 consists of 16 residues. V lost 3 bases and J lost 2; bases outside the gene matches: 5. The CDR3 spells CASSSGDRGPQETQYF. DNA for the CDR3: TGCGCCAGCAGCTCAGGGGACAGGGGGCCTCAAGAGACCCAGTACTTC.

There are many counts of this clonotype. CDR3 loop: CSAGSGDVVQYF. CDR3 DNA: TGCAGTGCCGGTAGCGGTGACGTGGTGCAGTACTTC. The rearrangement links TRBV20-1 to TRBJ2-7; TRBD2 might be the D (6 bases). CDR1 and CDR2 from the germline V gene are DFQATT and SNEGSKA (reference sequence). V shed 6 bases and J shed 9 bases, with 18 bases lying between them. The CDR3 runs to 12 residues.

As for this clonotype: A read error is possible here, since a much larger clone lies one base away. This sequence joins TRBV30 and TRBJ2-7, with D unclear. The CDR3 is 11 residues long. V shed 2 bases and J shed 6 bases, with 8 bases lying between them. The germline V gene has CDR1 GTSNPN and CDR2 SVGIG (reference sequence). The CDR3 nucleotides read TGTGCCTGGAGTCTGGGGTCCGAGCAGTACTTC. Encoded protein: CAWSLGSEQYF.

This clonotype has at least ten counts. The chain joins TRBV29-1 to TRBJ2-1; the D gene is possibly TRBD2 (6 bases). Germline assignment: CDR1 SQVTM and CDR2 ANQGSEA. The length of the CDR3 is 13 residues. V dropped 3 bases and J dropped 4 bases, with 10 bases sitting between them. CDR3: CSVEKRAYNEQFF. CDR3 in DNA: TGCAGCGTTGAGAAGCGGGCTTACAATGAGCAGTTCTTC.

In this sample, this clonotype turned up a few times. The chain joins TRBV6-2 or TRBV6-3 to TRBJ1-5; D not certain. Trimming cost V 7 bases and J 0 bases, with 4 bases left between them. Germline CDR1 is MNHEY and CDR2 is SVGEGT. The CDR3 contains 12 residues. The CDR3 region is CASKDSNQPQHF. DNA of the CDR3: TGTGCCAGCAAAGATAGCAATCAGCCCCAGCATTTT.